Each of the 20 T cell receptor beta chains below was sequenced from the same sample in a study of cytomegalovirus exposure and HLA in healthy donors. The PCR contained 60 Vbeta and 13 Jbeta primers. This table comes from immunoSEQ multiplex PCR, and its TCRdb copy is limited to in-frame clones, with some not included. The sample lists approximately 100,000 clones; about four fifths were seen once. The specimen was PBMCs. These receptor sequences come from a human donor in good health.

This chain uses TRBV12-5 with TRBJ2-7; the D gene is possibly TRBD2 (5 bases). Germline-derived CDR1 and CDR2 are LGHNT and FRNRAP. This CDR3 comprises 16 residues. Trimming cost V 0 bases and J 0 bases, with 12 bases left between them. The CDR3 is CASGLVRGKSSYEQYF. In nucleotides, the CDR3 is TGTGCTAGTGGTTTGGTACGAGGGAAGAGCTCCTACGAGCAGTACTTC.

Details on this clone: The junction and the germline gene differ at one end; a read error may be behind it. CDR3 in DNA: TGTGCCATCAGTGGGACTGACTACGAGCAGTACTTC. This gives the protein CAISGTDYEQYF. This chain joins TRBV6-5 and TRBJ2-7; maybe TRBD2 (6 bases). This CDR3 is 12 amino acids long. Germline V gene lookup returns CDR1 MNHEY and CDR2 SVGAGI.

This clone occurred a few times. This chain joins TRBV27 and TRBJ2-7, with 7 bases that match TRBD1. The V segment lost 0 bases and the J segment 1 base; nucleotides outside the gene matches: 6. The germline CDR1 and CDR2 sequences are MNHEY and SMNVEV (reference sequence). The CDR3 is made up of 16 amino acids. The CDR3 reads CASSLSATGISYEQYF. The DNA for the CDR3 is TGTGCCAGCAGTTTATCAGCGACAGGGATTTCCTACGAGCAGTACTTC.

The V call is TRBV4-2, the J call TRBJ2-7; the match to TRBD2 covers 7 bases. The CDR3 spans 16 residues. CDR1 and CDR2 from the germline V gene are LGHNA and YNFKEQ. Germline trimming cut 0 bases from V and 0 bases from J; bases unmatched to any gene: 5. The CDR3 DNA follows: TGTGCCAGCAGCCAAGAAGCGGGGCAATACTCCTACGAGCAGTACTTC. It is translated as CASSQEAGQYSYEQYF.

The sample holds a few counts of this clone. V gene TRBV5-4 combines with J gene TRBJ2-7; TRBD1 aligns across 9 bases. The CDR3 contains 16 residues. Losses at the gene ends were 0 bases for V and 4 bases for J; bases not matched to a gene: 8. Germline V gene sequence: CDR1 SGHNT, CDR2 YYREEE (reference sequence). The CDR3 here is CASSLGAGTGSYEQYF. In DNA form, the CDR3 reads TGTGCCAGCAGCTTGGGGGCCGGGACAGGGTCATACGAGCAGTACTTC.

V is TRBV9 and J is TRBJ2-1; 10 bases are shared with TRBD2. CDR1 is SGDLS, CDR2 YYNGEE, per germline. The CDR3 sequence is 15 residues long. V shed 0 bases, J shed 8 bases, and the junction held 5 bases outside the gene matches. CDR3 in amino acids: CASSVASGRVYEQFF. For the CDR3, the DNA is TGTGCCAGCAGCGTAGCTAGCGGGAGAGTATATGAGCAGTTCTTC.

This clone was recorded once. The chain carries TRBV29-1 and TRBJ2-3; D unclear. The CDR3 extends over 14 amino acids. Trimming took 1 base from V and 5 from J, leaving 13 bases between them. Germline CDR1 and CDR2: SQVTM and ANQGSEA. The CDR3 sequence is CSVEGVGGVDTQYF. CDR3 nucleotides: TGCAGCGTTGAAGGGGTCGGCGGTGTAGATACGCAGTATTTT.

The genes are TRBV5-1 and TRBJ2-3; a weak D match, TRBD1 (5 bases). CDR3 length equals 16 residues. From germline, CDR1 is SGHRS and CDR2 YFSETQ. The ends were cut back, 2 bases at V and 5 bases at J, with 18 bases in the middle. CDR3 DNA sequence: TGCGCCAGCAGCTTCGGGTTCCGCCCTGACAGAGATACGCAGTATTTT. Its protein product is CASSFGFRPDRDTQYF.

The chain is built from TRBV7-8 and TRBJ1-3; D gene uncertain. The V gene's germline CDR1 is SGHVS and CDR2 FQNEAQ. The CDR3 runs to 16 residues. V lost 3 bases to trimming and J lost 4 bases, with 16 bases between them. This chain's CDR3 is CASSFRSPGSGNTIYF. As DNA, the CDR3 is TGTGCCAGCAGCTTCCGGTCCCCAGGTTCCGGAAACACCATATATTTT.

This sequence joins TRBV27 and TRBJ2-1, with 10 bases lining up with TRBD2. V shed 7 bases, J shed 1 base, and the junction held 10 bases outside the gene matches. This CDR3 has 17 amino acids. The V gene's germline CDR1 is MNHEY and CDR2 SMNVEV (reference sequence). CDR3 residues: CASKGGSGRGSYNEQFF. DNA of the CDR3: TGTGCCAGCAAGGGTGGAAGCGGGAGGGGTTCCTACAATGAGCAGTTCTTC.

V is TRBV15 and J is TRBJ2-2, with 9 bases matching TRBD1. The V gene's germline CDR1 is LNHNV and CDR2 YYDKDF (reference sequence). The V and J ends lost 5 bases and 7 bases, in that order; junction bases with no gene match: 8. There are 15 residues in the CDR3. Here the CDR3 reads CATSVRTGVDGELFF. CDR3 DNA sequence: TGTGCCACCAGCGTGAGGACAGGGGTGGACGGGGAGCTGTTTTTT.

CDR3 loop: CSALAGDSYEQYF. In DNA form, the CDR3 reads TGCAGCGCCCTAGCGGGGGACTCCTACGAGCAGTACTTC. V usage is TRBV29-1 and J usage is TRBJ2-7; 10 positions agree with TRBD2. CDR1 SQVTM and CDR2 ANQGSEA come from the germline V gene. Trimming removed 7 bases from V and 0 bases from J; junction bases left unmatched: 3. The CDR3 loop spans 13 amino acids.

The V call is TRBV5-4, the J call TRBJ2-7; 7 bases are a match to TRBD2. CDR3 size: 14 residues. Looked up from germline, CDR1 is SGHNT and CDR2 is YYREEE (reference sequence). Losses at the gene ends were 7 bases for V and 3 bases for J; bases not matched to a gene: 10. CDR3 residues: CASRSGLADYEQYF. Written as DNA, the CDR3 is TGTGCCAGCCGGTCCGGCCTAGCGGACTACGAGCAGTACTTC.

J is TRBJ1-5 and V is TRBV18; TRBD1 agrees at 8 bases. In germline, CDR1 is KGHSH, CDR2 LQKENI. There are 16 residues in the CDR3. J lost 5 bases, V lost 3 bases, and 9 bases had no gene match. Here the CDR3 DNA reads TGTGCCAGCTCACCCCCGGGACAGGCAATGTATCAGCCCCAGCATTTT. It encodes CASSPPGQAMYQPQHF.

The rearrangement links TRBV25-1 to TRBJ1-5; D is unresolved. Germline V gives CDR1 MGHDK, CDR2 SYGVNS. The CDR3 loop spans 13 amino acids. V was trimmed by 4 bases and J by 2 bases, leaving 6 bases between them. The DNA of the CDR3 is TGTGCCAGCAGTGGGCGGGGCAATCAGCCCCAGCATTTT. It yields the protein CASSGRGNQPQHF.

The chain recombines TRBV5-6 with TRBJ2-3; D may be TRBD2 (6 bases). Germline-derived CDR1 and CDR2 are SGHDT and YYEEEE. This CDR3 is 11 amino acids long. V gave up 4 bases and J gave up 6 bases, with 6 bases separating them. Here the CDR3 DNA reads TGTGCCAGCAGCGGAGGGGATACGCAGTATTTT. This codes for CASSGGDTQYF. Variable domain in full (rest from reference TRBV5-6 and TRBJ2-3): DAGVTQSPTHLIKTRGQQVTLRCSPKSGHDTVSWYQQALGQGPQFIFQYYEEEERQRGNFPDRFSGHQFPNYSSELNVNALLLGDSALYLCASSGGDTQYFGPGTRLTVL.

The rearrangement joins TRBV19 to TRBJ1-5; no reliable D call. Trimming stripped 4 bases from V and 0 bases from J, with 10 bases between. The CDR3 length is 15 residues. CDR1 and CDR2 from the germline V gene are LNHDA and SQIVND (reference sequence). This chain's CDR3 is CASSTLGDSNQPQHF. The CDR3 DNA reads TGTGCCAGTAGTACCCTAGGCGATAGCAATCAGCCCCAGCATTTT.

CDR3 sequence reads: CASTGGGRITDTQYF. In nucleotides, the CDR3 is TGTGCCAGCACCGGCGGCGGCCGCATCACAGATACGCAGTATTTT. This chain uses TRBV7-2 with TRBJ2-3; D uncertain. V lost 7 bases and J 2 bases, leaving 16 bases between the germline ends. Germline lookup yields CDR1 SGHTA and CDR2 FQGNSA. The CDR3 is made up of 15 amino acids.

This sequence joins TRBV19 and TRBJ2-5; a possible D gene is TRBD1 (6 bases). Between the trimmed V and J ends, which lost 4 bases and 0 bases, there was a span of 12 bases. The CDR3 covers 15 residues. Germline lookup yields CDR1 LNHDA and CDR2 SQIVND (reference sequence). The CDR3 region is CASSTLGTYQETQYF. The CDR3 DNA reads TGTGCCAGTAGTACCCTCGGGACATACCAAGAGACCCAGTACTTC.

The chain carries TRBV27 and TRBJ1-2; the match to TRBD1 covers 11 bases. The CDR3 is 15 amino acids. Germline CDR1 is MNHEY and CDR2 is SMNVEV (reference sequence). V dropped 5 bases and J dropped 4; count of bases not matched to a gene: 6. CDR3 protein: CASSPGTGGGYGYTF. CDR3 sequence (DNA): TGTGCCAGCAGTCCGGGGACAGGGGGAGGCTATGGCTACACCTTC.